One TCR beta chain is described in this entry. The specificity of this receptor is unknown. No base quality information exists; no much larger clone differs at one position. This sample was included in a study of OX40 agonist ivuxolimab in advanced cancers. Describing the broader study: Ivuxolimab was an agonistic, fully human IgG2 monoclonal antibody directed against OX40 (CD134), a costimulatory receptor. A male proportion of about 79% and a mean age of approximately 60 years, ranging from 23 to 79, were recorded for the dose-escalation cohort. Peripheral TCRbeta sequencing aimed to test whether ivuxolimab altered TCR sequence diversity and caused clonal T-cell expansion. Among the roughly 50 dose-escalation patients, around 19 had hepatocellular carcinoma, around 15 melanoma, 9 renal cell carcinoma and 9 head and neck cancer. The monotherapy dose-escalation portion (N of about 52 patients) of the phase I ivuxolimab trial is reported in the paper. Intravenous ivuxolimab was administered to patients every 2 weeks at six dose levels: 0.01, 0.1, 0.3, 1.5, 3 and 10 mg/kg. Partial responses were achieved by three dose-escalation patients, of whom one had hepatocellular carcinoma and two had cutaneous melanoma. Prior anti-PD-1, anti-PD-L1 or anti-CTLA-4 therapy was permitted, and checkpoint inhibitors had been received by approximately 39% of dose-escalation patients.

According to the germline V gene (reference sequence), CDR1 reads SEHNR and CDR2 reads FQNEAQ. Trimming removed 3 bases from V and 0 bases from J, leaving 18 bases between the germline ends. From its cysteine to its phenylalanine, the CDR3 spans 18 amino acids. Of the read, only the CDR3 DNA is kept; its 54 bases are in frame from base 1. The trial excluded patients who had a history of autoimmune disease or who were on systemic immunosuppression. Peripheral blood for TCR sequencing was collected from all dose cohorts at baseline, on cycle 4 day 1, and on cycle 7 day 1. The samples were taken from a phase I, first-in-human, multicenter, open-label dose-escalation trial of ivuxolimab. Adults with locally advanced or metastatic melanoma, renal cell carcinoma, hepatocellular carcinoma or head and neck squamous cell carcinoma were enrolled in the trial. Before TCR sequencing, CD4+ and CD8+ T cells were separately sorted from peripheral blood.

To sequence the TCRbeta CDR3 region, genomic DNA was isolated from the sorted cells. TCRbeta CDR3 regions were sequenced using the immunoSEQ Assay. TCRdb carries this immuneACCESS record with in-frame sequences only. Its versions omit some clonotypes, under half of them owing to an unresolved V gene in the studies checked, with the rest unexplained. The sample includes tens of thousands of clones, with around 82% observed a single time. The ten largest clonotypes hold roughly 12% of the sample. Beyond this particular receptor, the publication reports: Which antigens the clonally expanded peripheral T cells were specific for was not determined. After ivuxolimab, expanded clones were on average more numerous among CD8+ T cells than among CD4+ T cells. Low levels of normalized T-cell clonal expansion were also shown by some nonresponding patients. In the 0.1-3.0 mg/kg groups, partial responders were among the patients with the lowest normalized peripheral clonal expansion, particularly in CD8+ T cells. Clonal expansion of both CD4+ and CD8+ blood T cells was observed from baseline to week 6 at doses 0.1 to 3.0 mg/kg.

This TCR was recovered from an adult with an advanced solid tumor such as melanoma, head and neck, liver or kidney cancer. Material: CD4+ or CD8+ T cells sorted from blood, obtained in a trial of the OX40 agonist ivuxolimab. Recombination connected TRBV7-9 to TRBJ1-5, with no reliable assignment of the D segment. The encoded CDR3 is CASSLTTGSGYSNQPQHF. The DNA sequence follows: TGTGCCAGCAGCTTGACCACTGGCTCGGGGTATAGCAATCAGCCCCAGCATTTT. The entire variable domain, with the stretches around the CDR3 drawn from the reference TRBV7-9 and TRBJ1-5 proteins, is DTGVSQNPRHKITKRGQNVTFRCDPISEHNRLYWYRQTLGQGPEFLTYFQNEAQLEKSRLLSDRFSAERPKGSFSTLEIQRTEQGDSAMYLCASSLTTGSGYSNQPQHFGDGTRLSIL.